Presented here are 28 T cell receptor beta chains from one specimen sequenced in a study of CD8 T cells in Susac syndrome. RNA in amounts of 0.5 to 1 ug was reverse transcribed with random hexamers. TCRdb independently ran MiXCR on the immunoSEQ multiplex PCR reads; one entry per CDR3 protein. The table has approximately 210,000 distinct CDR3 sequences, roughly 93% seen once. Sequencing was carried out using CD4+ T cells from PBMCs. The receptors come from a human donor with Susac syndrome.

The table lists this clonotype with a count of one. V and J are TRBV20-1 and TRBJ2-3; TRBD2 matches at 11 bases. V shed 3 bases, J shed 0 bases, and the junction held 5 bases outside the gene matches. The CDR3 consists of 16 residues. CDR1 and CDR2 (germline): DFQATT, SNEGSKA (reference sequence). CDR3 DNA: TGCAGTGCTAGTCATCTAGCGGGGGGAAGCACAGATACGCAGTATTTT. This encodes CSASHLAGGSTDTQYF.

The rearrangement joins TRBV20-1 to TRBJ2-6; D is uncertain. This CDR3 contains 13 residues. Looked up from germline, CDR1 is DFQATT and CDR2 is SNEGSKA (reference sequence). The V gene lost 3 bases and the J gene lost 2 bases, with 5 bases spanning the gap. The DNA of the CDR3 is TGCAGTGCTAGGACGGCTGGGGCCAACGTCCTGACTTTC. Protein sequence: CSARTAGANVLTF.

J is TRBJ2-5 and V is TRBV4-2, with TRBD1 matching 7 bases. Germline V lookup: CDR1 LGHNA, CDR2 YNFKEQ. The CDR3 has 14 residues. Trimming removed 1 base from V and 2 bases from J; junction bases left unmatched: 1. The CDR3 DNA reads TGTGCCAGCAGCCAAGGGGGACAGCAAGAGACCCAGTACTTC. The encoded protein is CASSQGGQQETQYF.

The rearrangement links TRBV20-1 to TRBJ2-1; no reliable D call. V was cut by 3 bases and J by 7 bases, with 10 bases left in between. Germline-derived CDR1 and CDR2 are DFQATT and SNEGSKA (reference sequence). The CDR3 is 12 amino acids. The CDR3, as DNA: TGCAGTGCTAGTTCCCTGAGTAATGAGCAGTTCTTC. Its translation is CSASSLSNEQFF.

The chain uses TRBV14 and TRBJ2-3; TRBD1 might be the D (6 bases). The germline V gene encodes CDR1 SGHDN and CDR2 FVKESK. Deletions cut 1 base from V and 2 bases from J, with 16 bases between. This CDR3 is 17 amino acids long. The CDR3 sequence is CASSQVQGRYTTDTQYF. As DNA, the CDR3 is TGTGCCAGCAGCCAAGTACAGGGTCGTTATACCACAGATACGCAGTATTTT.

This chain connects TRBV19 to TRBJ1-2; D unresolved. V shed 3 bases and J shed 2 bases, with 16 bases lying between them. Germline V gene data show CDR1 as LNHDA and CDR2 as SQIVND (reference sequence). The CDR3 length is 16 residues. This CDR3 reads CASSIGATGANYGYTF. As DNA, the CDR3 is TGTGCCAGTAGTATTGGTGCGACGGGAGCAAACTATGGCTACACCTTC. Together with reference TRBV19 and TRBJ1-2, the CDR3 gives the full variable domain: DGGITQSPKYLFRKEGQNVTLSCEQNLNHDAMYWYRQDPGQGLRLIYYSQIVNDFQKGDIAEGYSVSREKKESFPLTVTSAQKNPTAFYLCASSIGATGANYGYTFGSGTRLTVV.

This chain links TRBV19 with TRBJ2-2; D might be TRBD1 (5 bases). The germline gives CDR1 LNHDA, CDR2 SQIVND (reference sequence). The CDR3 totals 13 residues. V lost 8 bases and J lost 6, with 13 bases in between. The CDR3 region has the DNA TGTGCCAGTCGAACTACAGGCCCCGGGGAGCTGTTTTTT. Translated: CASRTTGPGELFF.

The CDR3: CASSATGNQPQHF. DNA for the CDR3: TGTGCCAGCAGCGCTACAGGGAATCAGCCCCAGCATTTT. The chain links TRBV9 to TRBJ1-5, with a tentative D call TRBD1 (6 bases). Germline assignment: CDR1 SGDLS and CDR2 YYNGEE. Trimming took 3 bases from V and 4 from J, leaving 8 bases between them. The length of the CDR3 is 13 residues.

J is TRBJ1-6 and V is TRBV5-4; D is unresolved. Per germline, CDR1 SGHNT and CDR2 YYREEE (reference sequence). The CDR3 has 13 residues. Trimming shortened V by 4 bases and J by 7 bases, and 9 bases separated the two germline ends. The DNA for the CDR3 is TGTGCCAGCAGCACTTTGGGGAATTCACCCCTCCACTTT. This codes for CASSTLGNSPLHF.

The J gene is TRBJ1-6, the V gene TRBV2; 8 bases line up with TRBD1. The length of the CDR3 is 12 residues. After removal of 10 bases from V and 8 bases from J, the junction contained 4 bases not matched to a gene. Germline CDR1 SNHLY, CDR2 FYNNEI. CDR3 in amino acids: CAKTGADSPLHF. For the CDR3, the DNA is TGTGCCAAGACAGGGGCTGATTCACCCCTCCACTTT.

The V and J genes are TRBV24-1 and TRBJ2-1, with 7 bases aligning to TRBD2. Germline V gene data show CDR1 as KGHDR and CDR2 as SFDVKD. CDR3 size: 15 residues. V dropped 0 bases and J dropped 6; count of bases not matched to a gene: 4. Here the CDR3 DNA reads TGTGCCACCAGTGATTTGCTGGGAGGGGTCAATGAGCAGTTCTTC. Translated: CATSDLLGGVNEQFF.

J is TRBJ2-7 and V is TRBV20-1, with 8 positions matching TRBD1. Losses at the gene ends were 4 bases for V and 3 bases for J; bases not matched to a gene: 11. CDR3 size: 15 residues. CDR1 is DFQATT and CDR2 is SNEGSKA in the germline V gene (reference sequence). In DNA, the CDR3 is TGCAGTGCTAAGCTCCCCACAGGGGGAGACTACGAGCAGTACTTC. It encodes CSAKLPTGGDYEQYF.

This rearrangement joins TRBV3-1 to TRBJ2-1; a possible D gene is TRBD2 (6 bases). Germline CDR1 and CDR2: LGHDT and YNNKEL (reference sequence). V lost 7 bases and J lost 0, with 16 bases in between. CDR3 length: 16 residues. CDR3 region: CASTLAVESSYNEQFF. The CDR3 nucleotides are TGTGCCAGCACTTTAGCGGTCGAGAGCTCCTACAATGAGCAGTTCTTC.

The chain joins TRBV15 to TRBJ1-1; perhaps TRBD1 as D (6 bases). The germline V gene has CDR1 LNHNV and CDR2 YYDKDF (reference sequence). The CDR3 runs to 17 residues. V lost 5 bases, J lost 5 bases, and 24 bases lay in between. CDR3 sequence: CATSRRWAGRGGTEAFF. CDR3 DNA sequence: TGTGCCACCAGCCGAAGATGGGCAGGGAGGGGGGGAACTGAAGCTTTCTTT. The complete variable domain, with remaining parts taken from reference TRBV15 and TRBJ1-1, reads DAMVIQNPRYQVTQFGKPVTLSCSQTLNHNVMYWYQQKSSQAPKLLFHYYDKDFNNEADTPDNFQSRRPNTSFCFLDIRSPGLGDTAMYLCATSRRWAGRGGTEAFFGQGTRLTVV.

The genes are TRBV20-1 and TRBJ2-2; 10 positions agree with TRBD1. There are 16 residues in the CDR3. Germline V CDR1 and CDR2: DFQATT, SNEGSKA (reference sequence). V shed 2 bases, J shed 4 bases, and the junction held 7 bases outside the gene matches. CDR3 in amino acids: CSARPPGTGVTGELFF. For the CDR3, the DNA is TGCAGTGCTAGACCACCCGGGACAGGGGTCACCGGGGAGCTGTTTTTT.

This chain links TRBV7-9 with TRBJ1-3, with 8 bases that match TRBD1. CDR3 length equals 15 residues. Losses at the gene ends were 5 bases for V and 0 bases for J; bases not matched to a gene: 3. CDR1 and CDR2 (germline): SEHNR, FQNEAQ (reference sequence). CDR3 DNA sequence: TGTGCCAGCAGCCCGGGACAGGCCTCTGGAAACACCATATATTTT. It codes for CASSPGQASGNTIYF.

This chain joins TRBV20-1 and TRBJ2-1, with D maybe TRBD1 (5 bases). Germline loops: CDR1 DFQATT, CDR2 SNEGSKA (reference sequence). The germline V and J ends were trimmed by 4 bases and 1 base, with 17 bases remaining between them. This CDR3 spans 16 amino acids. The CDR3 bases are TGCAGTGCTACAACCAAGGACACTTCGTCCTACAATGAGCAGTTCTTC. This sequence encodes CSATTKDTSSYNEQFF.

V is TRBV11-2 and J is TRBJ2-7; D call uncertain. With 2 bases removed from V and 0 bases from J, the gap between germline ends came to 8 bases. This CDR3 is built from 14 residues. The germline gives CDR1 SGHAT, CDR2 FQNNGV. The CDR3 loop is CASSLSHLSYEQYF. The CDR3 DNA sequence: TGTGCCAGCAGCTTATCCCACCTCTCCTACGAGCAGTACTTC.

The DNA of the CDR3 is TGTGCCAGCAGCCCCCTGGACAGGGCCTACGAGCAGTACTTC. The encoded protein is CASSPLDRAYEQYF. The V and J genes are TRBV9 and TRBJ2-7; 8 bases match TRBD1. Germline assignment: CDR1 SGDLS and CDR2 YYNGEE. The ends lost 4 bases at V and 2 bases at J; junction bases unmatched: 5. The length of the CDR3 is 14 residues.

The rearrangement links TRBV29-1 to TRBJ2-6; the D is unclear. The CDR3 covers 12 residues. Germline assignment: CDR1 SQVTM and CDR2 ANQGSEA. V shed 7 bases and J shed 0 bases, with 4 bases lying between them. For the CDR3, the DNA is TGCAGCGCCTCCTCTGGGGCCAACGTCCTGACTTTC. This translates into CSASSGANVLTF.

The chain joins TRBV20-1 to TRBJ2-3; no clear D gene. Trimming pared 7 bases from V and 3 bases from J, leaving 8 bases between. CDR1 and CDR2 (germline): DFQATT, SNEGSKA (reference sequence). This CDR3 has 11 residues. The CDR3 spells CSELWTDTQYF. Here the CDR3 DNA reads TGCAGTGAACTCTGGACAGATACGCAGTATTTT.

The chain couples TRBV29-1 to TRBJ2-3; D gene ambiguous. Germline values: CDR1 SQVTM, CDR2 ANQGSEA. This CDR3 is built from 14 residues. V lost 4 bases, J lost 5 bases, and 16 bases lay in between. This CDR3 reads CSVGGFREVDTQYF. CDR3 sequence (DNA): TGCAGCGTTGGTGGCTTTAGGGAAGTAGATACGCAGTATTTT.

The chain couples TRBV5-1 to TRBJ2-2; a weak D match, TRBD1 (5 bases). Trimming left V 4 bases short and J 1 base short, with 17 bases between. CDR3 length: 17 residues. Germline V lookup: CDR1 SGHRS, CDR2 YFSETQ. Written as DNA, the CDR3 is TGCGCCAGCAGCCTTCAGGTAGGGGTGGAGAACACCGGGGAGCTGTTTTTT. It encodes CASSLQVGVENTGELFF.

The CDR3 bases are TGCAGCGGACCTCGGGGGGGGCGTGGGGACACCGGGGAGCTGTTTTTT. Translated: CSGPRGGRGDTGELFF. V usage is TRBV29-1 and J usage is TRBJ2-2; 8 positions agree with TRBD2. Per germline, CDR1 SQVTM and CDR2 ANQGSEA. The CDR3 loop spans 16 amino acids. V gave up 7 bases and J gave up 3 bases; unmatched junction bases: 13.

J is TRBJ1-1 and V is TRBV11-2; D call uncertain. The CDR3 sequence is 13 residues long. Germline V gives CDR1 SGHAT, CDR2 FQNNGV. With 5 bases removed from V and 1 base from J, the gap between germline ends came to 8 bases. The CDR3 DNA is TGTGCCAGCAGCGGCAACACGAACACTGAAGCTTTCTTT. Amino acid sequence: CASSGNTNTEAFF.

The V and J genes are TRBV12-3 or TRBV12-4 and TRBJ2-2, with 9 bases identical to TRBD2. This CDR3 contains 16 residues. The V segment lost 7 bases and the J segment 2 bases; nucleotides outside the gene matches: 8. CDR3 nucleotide sequence: TGTGCCAGCATCCATAGCGGGGGCGCTAACACCGGGGAGCTGTTTTTT. Amino acids: CASIHSGGANTGELFF.

The chain links TRBV6-2 or TRBV6-3 to TRBJ2-7; TRBD1 aligns across 9 bases. The CDR3 length is 15 residues. The V segment lost 6 bases and the J segment 5 bases; nucleotides outside the gene matches: 11. Germline V gives CDR1 MNHEY, CDR2 SVGEGT. Here the CDR3 DNA reads TGTGCCAGCAGGAAACCGGGACAGGGTAGCCACGAGCAGTACTTC. Encoded protein: CASRKPGQGSHEQYF.

This chain joins TRBV7-6 and TRBJ1-5, with 10 bases matching TRBD1. The CDR3 totals 15 residues. From germline, CDR1 is SGHVS and CDR2 FNYEAQ. With 3 bases clipped from V and 6 bases from J, the junction kept 5 bases outside the gene matches. DNA of the CDR3: TGTGCCAGCAGCTTCGGACAGGGGGGGAGTCAGCCCCAGCATTTT. Translation gives CASSFGQGGSQPQHF.